The rows below give T cell receptor beta chains drawn from one sample of a study of CD8+CD57+ T cells in acquired aplastic anemia. MiXCR, applied by TCRdb to the reads, yields one record per CDR3 protein. The sample lists roughly 260,000 distinct CDR3 sequences; 47% were seen once. The source material was sorted CD4+, CD8+, or CD8+CD57+ T cells (not recorded which) from PBMCs. These receptors came from a human donor with aplastic anemia. Each CDR3 is given with its conserved first and last residue. Fields, in order: J gene, V gene, CDR3 protein.

j_call: TRBJ2-7; v_call: TRBV20-1; cdr3_aa: CSAGRGDFDEQYF
j_call: TRBJ2-7; v_call: TRBV7-9; cdr3_aa: CASSTLTGAYEQYF
j_call: TRBJ1-5; v_call: TRBV20-1; cdr3_aa: CSARAPLREGNQPQHF
j_call: TRBJ2-3; v_call: TRBV20-1; cdr3_aa: CSARDSRQSTDTQYF
j_call: TRBJ2-7; v_call: TRBV25-1; cdr3_aa: CAMSPEGANEQYF
j_call: TRBJ2-2; v_call: TRBV5-1; cdr3_aa: CASSLAERGTTGELFF
j_call: TRBJ2-7; v_call: TRBV7-8; cdr3_aa: CASSPAPGTYEQYF
j_call: TRBJ2-5; v_call: TRBV7-2; cdr3_aa: CASSFTLAGGRETQYF
j_call: TRBJ1-2; v_call: TRBV7-2; cdr3_aa: CASSNRVDGYTF
j_call: TRBJ2-7; v_call: TRBV5-1; cdr3_aa: CASRVATRVRAYEQYF
j_call: TRBJ2-7; v_call: TRBV7-2; cdr3_aa: CASSDEVREQYF
j_call: TRBJ2-7; v_call: TRBV4-3; cdr3_aa: CASSLEVDYEQYF
j_call: TRBJ2-5; v_call: TRBV14; cdr3_aa: CASSQVLGRYQETQYF
j_call: TRBJ2-3; v_call: TRBV20-1; cdr3_aa: CSARALAGGHLVTDTQYF
j_call: TRBJ2-3; v_call: TRBV19; cdr3_aa: CASTPTGTGVLDTQYF
j_call: TRBJ2-1; v_call: TRBV4-1; cdr3_aa: CASSLGTSFDEQFF
j_call: TRBJ1-6; v_call: TRBV2; cdr3_aa: CASSAGTGSNSPLHF
j_call: TRBJ1-5; v_call: TRBV20-1; cdr3_aa: CSASAGRALNQPQHF
j_call: TRBJ2-4; v_call: TRBV2; cdr3_aa: CATSHPQTGTIAKNIQYF
j_call: TRBJ2-1; v_call: TRBV4-3; cdr3_aa: CASSQEFGANEQFF
j_call: TRBJ2-1; v_call: TRBV12-3/TRBV12-4; cdr3_aa: CASSLPIQNEQFF
j_call: TRBJ2-1; v_call: TRBV20-1; cdr3_aa: CSARVFVSSGRSYNEQFF
j_call: TRBJ1-3; v_call: TRBV10-3; cdr3_aa: CAISYNYRNTIYF
j_call: TRBJ2-7; v_call: TRBV9; cdr3_aa: CASSVGPDSYEQYF
j_call: TRBJ2-7; v_call: TRBV9; cdr3_aa: CASSERDVLDEQYF
j_call: TRBJ2-3; v_call: TRBV19; cdr3_aa: CANKGHSDTQYF
j_call: TRBJ1-3; v_call: TRBV28; cdr3_aa: CASSNRGTGNTIYF
j_call: TRBJ2-5; v_call: TRBV7-9; cdr3_aa: CASSLRRLGKQETQYF
j_call: TRBJ1-2; v_call: TRBV25-1; cdr3_aa: CASSPGTSLNYGYTF
j_call: TRBJ2-3; v_call: TRBV9; cdr3_aa: CASSLGLSTDTQYF
j_call: TRBJ1-1; v_call: TRBV7-7; cdr3_aa: CASSKQLNTEAFF
j_call: TRBJ2-3; v_call: TRBV20-1; cdr3_aa: CSASGELGTIDTQYF
j_call: TRBJ1-1; v_call: TRBV5-1; cdr3_aa: CASSLVGGHTEAFF
j_call: TRBJ2-3; v_call: TRBV6-5; cdr3_aa: CASRTSGGASDTQYF
j_call: TRBJ2-1; v_call: TRBV7-9; cdr3_aa: CASSQTLEYNEQFF
j_call: TRBJ1-4; v_call: TRBV19; cdr3_aa: CASSIYGAGEKLFF
j_call: TRBJ2-7; v_call: TRBV19; cdr3_aa: CASSTGTSAIYEQYF
j_call: TRBJ2-7; v_call: TRBV19; cdr3_aa: CASSRTGTDLYEQYF
j_call: TRBJ2-7; v_call: TRBV7-6; cdr3_aa: CASSLTSRFSYEQYF
j_call: TRBJ2-3; v_call: TRBV24-1; cdr3_aa: CATSDWGGLAGTHGDTQYF
j_call: TRBJ1-3; v_call: TRBV7-2; cdr3_aa: CASSEITTGNTIYF
j_call: TRBJ1-1; v_call: TRBV7-3; cdr3_aa: CASSLVSGKNTEAFF
j_call: TRBJ2-7; v_call: TRBV7-8; cdr3_aa: CASSLLPASYEQYF
j_call: TRBJ2-3; v_call: TRBV7-7; cdr3_aa: CASSQDSWADTQYF
j_call: TRBJ2-7; v_call: TRBV7-9; cdr3_aa: CAWSRTGGTYEQYF
j_call: TRBJ2-3; v_call: TRBV28; cdr3_aa: CASSFDRGRDTQYF
j_call: TRBJ2-7; v_call: TRBV15; cdr3_aa: CATSLTGDEQYF
j_call: TRBJ1-2; v_call: TRBV6-4; cdr3_aa: CASSDGNGVDYGYTF